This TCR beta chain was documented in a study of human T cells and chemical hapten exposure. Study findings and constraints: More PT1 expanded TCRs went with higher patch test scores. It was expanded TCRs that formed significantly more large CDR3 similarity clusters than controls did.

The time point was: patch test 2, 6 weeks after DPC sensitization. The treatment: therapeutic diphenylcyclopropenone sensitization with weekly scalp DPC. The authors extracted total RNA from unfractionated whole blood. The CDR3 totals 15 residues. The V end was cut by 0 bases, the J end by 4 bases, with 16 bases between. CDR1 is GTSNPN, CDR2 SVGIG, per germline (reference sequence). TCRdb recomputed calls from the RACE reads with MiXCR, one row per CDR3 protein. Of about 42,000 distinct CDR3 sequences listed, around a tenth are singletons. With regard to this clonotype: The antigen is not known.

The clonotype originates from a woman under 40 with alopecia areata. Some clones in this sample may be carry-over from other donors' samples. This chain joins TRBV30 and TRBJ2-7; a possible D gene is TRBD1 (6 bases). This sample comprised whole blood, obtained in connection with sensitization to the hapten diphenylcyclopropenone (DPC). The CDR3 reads CAWSVLPQGSYEQYF. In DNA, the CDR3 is TGTGCCTGGAGTGTACTCCCACAGGGATCTTACGAGCAGTACTTC.